The 2 T cell receptor beta chains in this list originate from one sample, sequenced in a study of identical twins. TCRdb passed the 5' RACE reads through MiXCR, listing each CDR3 protein once. The data show approximately 490,000 distinct CDR3 sequences, with about a fifth seen just once and approximately 0.48% held by the top ten. The same sample was also used in a study of yellow fever vaccine responses in identical twins.

The sample taken for sequencing was CD4+ T cells sorted from blood. The receptors were sampled from a woman under 30 in good health.

This rearrangement joins TRBV5-1 to TRBJ2-2, with 9 bases fitting TRBD1. Germline CDR1 reads SGHRS; CDR2 reads YFSETQ. Trimming cost V 3 bases and J 0 bases; bases outside gene matches: 15. The CDR3 runs 20 residues. This CDR3 reads CASSSGPGQGLPTNTGELFF. The CDR3 region has the DNA TGCGCCAGCAGCTCAGGACCGGGACAGGGCCTTCCTACGAACACCGGGGAGCTGTTTTTT.

This clonotype was found a few times. The chain carries TRBV28 and TRBJ2-7; 9 bases fit TRBD1. V lost 6 bases and J lost 2; bases outside the gene matches: 8. This CDR3 has 15 residues. Germline assignment: CDR1 MDHEN and CDR2 SYDVKM. DNA for the CDR3: TGTGCCAGCAGCGGCCGGGACAGGGTCCCCTACGAGCAGTACTTC. Its protein is CASSGRDRVPYEQYF.